The 6 T cell receptor beta chains presented below share a single source sample, sequenced in a study of control samples from healthy donors and cancer patients. Repertoires were generated with immunoSEQ multiplex PCR, while TCRdb's copy carries only in-frame clones and drops some. The sample consists of about 120,000 clones, under 95% of them appearing once. The sample was PBMCs. Receptors were obtained from a middle-aged man with head and neck cancer.

The V and J genes are TRBV6-2 or TRBV6-3 and TRBJ2-2, with 8 bases lining up with TRBD2. CDR3 length: 15 amino acids. The V and J ends lost 8 bases and 2 bases, in that order; junction bases with no gene match: 7. Germline V gives CDR1 MNHEY, CDR2 SVGEGT. Here the CDR3 DNA reads TGTGCCAGCTGCCACGGGGGGGCCAACACCGGGGAGCTGTTTTTT. It specifies CASCHGGANTGELFF.

This rearrangement joins TRBV7-9 to TRBJ1-5; D is uncertain. Germline V gene data show CDR1 as SEHNR and CDR2 as FQNEAQ (reference sequence). Trimming took off 3 bases at V and 6 bases at J, with 6 bases between the two ends. CDR3 length equals 12 residues. In DNA, the CDR3 is TGTGCCAGCAGCTTTGGTAGTCAGCCCCAGCATTTT. Translation gives CASSFGSQPQHF.

V gene TRBV7-6 combines with J gene TRBJ1-2, with D perhaps TRBD1 (5 bases). Germline lookup yields CDR1 SGHVS and CDR2 FNYEAQ. CDR3 length: 15 amino acids. V lost 5 bases and J 2 bases, leaving 15 bases between the germline ends. CDR3 loop: CASSPDDRSNYGYTF. The CDR3 DNA reads TGTGCCAGCAGCCCCGACGACAGATCAAACTATGGCTACACCTTC.

The V and J genes are TRBV6-1 and TRBJ2-6; D possibly corresponds to TRBD1 (6 bases). The germline gives CDR1 MNHNS, CDR2 SASEGT. Trimming stripped 3 bases from V and 2 bases from J, with 8 bases between. This CDR3 has 15 residues. The CDR3 here is CASSDHRAGANVLTF. CDR3 sequence (DNA): TGTGCCAGCAGTGATCACAGGGCTGGGGCCAACGTCCTGACTTTC.

The genes are TRBV5-1 and TRBJ1-2; no reliable D call. The germline V and J ends were trimmed by 6 bases and 10 bases, with 16 bases remaining between them. Germline V CDR1 and CDR2: SGHRS, YFSETQ. The CDR3 is 12 residues long. CDR3 nucleotide sequence: TGCGCCAGCACCACTAAAGAGGGTCACTACACCTTC. Translating gives CASTTKEGHYTF. Based on the CDR3 plus reference TRBV5-1 and TRBJ1-2, the full variable domain is KAGVTQTPRYLIKTRGQQVTLSCSPISGHRSVSWYQQTPGQGLQFLFEYFSETQRNKGNFPGRFSGRQFSNSRSEMNVSTLELGDSALYLCASTTKEGHYTFGSGTRLTVV.

The chain carries TRBV7-2 and TRBJ2-3; the D gene is possibly TRBD2 (5 bases). CDR3 length equals 14 residues. Per the germline V gene, CDR1 is SGHTA and CDR2 is FQGNSA. Trimming left V 5 bases short and J 2 bases short, with 11 bases between. CDR3 region: CASSIDGNTDTQYF. CDR3 coding DNA: TGTGCCAGCAGCATCGACGGGAACACAGATACGCAGTATTTT.